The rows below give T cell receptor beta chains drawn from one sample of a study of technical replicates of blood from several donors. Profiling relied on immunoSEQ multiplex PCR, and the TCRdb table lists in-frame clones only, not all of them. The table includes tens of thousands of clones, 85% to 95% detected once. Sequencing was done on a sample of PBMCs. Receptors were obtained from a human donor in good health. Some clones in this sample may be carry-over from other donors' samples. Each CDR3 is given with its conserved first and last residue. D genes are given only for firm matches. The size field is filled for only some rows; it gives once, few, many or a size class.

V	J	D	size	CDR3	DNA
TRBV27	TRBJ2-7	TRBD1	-	CASHRQGAYEQYF	TGTGCCAGCCATAGACAGGGGGCCTACGAGCAGTACTTC
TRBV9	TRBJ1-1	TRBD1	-	CASSVEQGATEAFF	TGTGCCAGCAGCGTAGAGCAGGGGGCAACTGAAGCTTTCTTT
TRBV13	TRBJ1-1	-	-	CASSARQTSNTEAFF	TGTGCCAGCAGCGCCCGACAGACAAGTAACACTGAAGCTTTCTTT
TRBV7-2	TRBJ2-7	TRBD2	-	CASSHGTSKYEQYF	TGTGCCAGCAGCCACGGGACTAGCAAATACGAGCAGTACTTC
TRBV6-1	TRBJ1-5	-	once	CASSEKRAGDQYSNQPQHF	TGTGCCAGCAGTGAAAAGAGAGCAGGGGATCAATATAGCAATCAGCCCCAGCATTTT
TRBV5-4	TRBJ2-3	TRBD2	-	CASSVAGVTDTQYF	TGTGCCAGCAGCGTAGCGGGGGTCACAGATACGCAGTATTTT
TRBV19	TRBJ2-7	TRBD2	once	CASSTRYRGLADYEQYF	TGTGCCAGTAGTACCAGATACAGGGGACTAGCGGACTACGAGCAGTACTTC
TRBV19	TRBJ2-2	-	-	CASTPPGLNTGELFF	TGTGCCAGTACTCCCCCGGGACTCAACACCGGGGAGCTGTTTTTT
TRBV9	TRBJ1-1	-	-	CASSVDRGVGTEAFF	TGTGCCAGCAGCGTAGACCGCGGGGTGGGCACTGAAGCTTTCTTT
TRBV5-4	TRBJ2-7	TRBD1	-	CASSLAGTGDYEQYF	TGTGCCAGCAGCTTGGCCGGGACAGGGGACTACGAGCAGTACTTC
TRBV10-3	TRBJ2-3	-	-	CAISGLEDTQYF	TGTGCCATCAGTGGACTAGAAGATACGCAGTATTTT
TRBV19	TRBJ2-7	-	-	CASREGGTHEQYF	TGTGCCAGTAGGGAGGGCGGGACGCACGAGCAGTACTTC
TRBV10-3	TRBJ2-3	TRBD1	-	CAISDWGQGAADTQYF	TGTGCCATCAGTGATTGGGGACAGGGGGCGGCAGATACGCAGTATTTT
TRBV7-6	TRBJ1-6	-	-	CASSLGRSGSPLHF	TGTGCCAGCAGCTTAGGCAGGTCAGGTTCACCCCTCCACTTT
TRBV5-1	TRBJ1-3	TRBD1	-	CASSLRATGQGSGNTIYF	TGCGCCAGCAGCTTAAGAGCCACGGGACAGGGGTCTGGAAACACCATATATTTT
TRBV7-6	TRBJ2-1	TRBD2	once	CASSRGLASSSYNEQFF	TGTGCCAGCAGCAGGGGACTAGCGTCGAGCTCCTACAATGAGCAGTTCTTC
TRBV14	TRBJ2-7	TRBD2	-	CASSSQAGLAGYEQYF	TGTGCCAGCAGCTCTCAGGCGGGACTAGCGGGCTACGAGCAGTACTTC
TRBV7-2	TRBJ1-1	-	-	CASSLVDSTEAFF	TGTGCCAGCAGCTTAGTGGACAGCACTGAAGCTTTCTTT
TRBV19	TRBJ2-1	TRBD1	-	CASSIGRTGNEQFF	TGTGCCAGTAGTATAGGGAGGACAGGGAATGAGCAGTTCTTC